This T cell receptor beta chain emerged from a study of persistence of HIV-infected CD4 T cells (TCRdb year 2020). Background on the whole study: CMV- and HIV-1 Gag-responding CD4+ T cells were isolated from ART-treated individuals so that antigen-driven clonal expansion of HIV-1-infected cells could be examined. Apart from a couple of participants who underwent leukapheresis at a single time point, peripheral blood samples of up to 180 mL were collected from participants at multiple time points. The median time the participants had spent on suppressive ART was over 7 years. Proviral sequencing was used to assess clonality among infected cells, whereas TCRbeta sequencing gauged the clonality of all cells within each sorted population. In the cross-participant TCR cluster analysis, under ten participants were included for CMV and more than five participants were included for Gag.

CDR1 SGHVS and CDR2 FNYEAQ were looked up in the germline V gene. From cysteine to phenylalanine, the CDR3 is 14 amino acids long. Here the CDR3 DNA is all that survives: 42 bases in frame from base 1. V and J lose 1 base and 2 bases, and a span of 8 bases separates them. What this sample's treatment or condition label stands for: suppressive antiretroviral therapy. Lysates of CMV-infected fibroblasts were used at about 11 ug/mL for cell stimulation. Memory populations depleted of antigen-responding cells were obtained by sorting nonresponding CD40L-negative CD69-negative CD45RO-high memory CD4+ T cells. Participants were HIV-1-infected adults who started suppressive ART during chronic infection. Participants had undetectable plasma HIV-1 RNA below 50 copies/mL for at least 4 years. To be included, a participant needed positive CMV serology and a CD4+ T cell count above 400 cells/uL. Before stimulation, PBMCs were isolated using density centrifugation and then depleted of CD8+ T cells. Stimulation of CD8-depleted PBMCs was carried out for 15 to 20 hours with anti-CD28/CD49d costimulation, CD40-blocking antibody and enfuvirtide, to prevent new infections. Sorting was done on either a Beckman Coulter MoFlo Legacy or an XDP sorter, and propidium iodide was used to exclude dead cells. Genomic DNA was extracted with the QIAamp DNA Mini Kit for samples above one million cells, otherwise with the Quick-DNA Microprep Kit.

Study-wide findings and limitations: Bulk TCR analyses could not be restricted to the rare CMV-responding cells that actually carried HIV-1 proviruses. TCRbeta richness in CMV- and Gag-responding cells was significantly lower than in anti-CD3/anti-CD28-responding cells; CMV-responding cells had higher oligoclonality than CD3/CD28-stimulated and Gag-responding cells. Antigen-responding cells were enriched for expanded CDR3beta sequences that were degenerate, which suggests that CD4+ responses to CMV and Gag underwent convergent selection. The study involved few individuals and tested only a limited range of antigens. Within the same sorted populations, TCR oligoclonality correlated with proviral oligoclonality.

The immunoSEQ hsTCRB assay version 4, run in survey mode, was used to sequence TCRbeta repertoires from genomic DNA. For TCRbeta sequencing, genomic DNA was diluted to approximately 10 ng/uL, and up to roughly 1 ug was used per sample. The authors processed their data as follows. TCRbeta data analysis was done in ImmunoSeq Analyzer 3.0, and diversity was calculated on productive nucleotide rearrangements. The improved Chao index was used to estimate lower-bound TCR diversity, and the Gini coefficient was used to estimate clonality using the Immunarch R package. Different nucleotide rearrangements encoding the same CDR3beta amino acid sequence were treated as distinct clonotypes. Differential abundance analysis identified TCRbeta sequences significantly enriched in antigen-responding cells relative to anti-CD3/anti-CD28-activated cells. Using predicted peptide-MHC specificity as the basis, GLIPH2 grouped TCRs into clusters, both for each participant individually and for the merged data sets that combined participants. The clones in this table, taken by TCRdb from immuneACCESS, are in-frame only. Not every clone is retained; where verified, under half of the shortfall comes from an unresolved V gene, and the cause of the rest is unknown. That table is the source of V, J and clone size, and D and trimming were worked out from the DNA. The sample contains 45,000 to 55,000 clones, under 85% of them found a single time. Around 2.9% of the sample comes from the top ten.

Remarks on this clone: This clone's antigen is unknown. No much larger clone exists at a distance of one base, and base qualities are not known.

This receptor was identified in an adult man with HIV who was CMV-seropositive. The starting material was CD4+ T cells sorted from PBMCs after approximately 20-hour stimulation, obtained from a patient who received antiretroviral therapy. The cell subset or site tag for this specimen amounts to: CD40L-CD69- CD45RO-high memory CD4 T cells not responding to CMV lysate. The chain is encoded by TRBV7-6 joined to TRBJ1-1; the D segment cannot be called with confidence. The CDR3 sequence is CASSLVGRNTEAFF. Here is the DNA: TGTGCCAGCAGCTTAGTAGGACGTAACACTGAAGCTTTCTTT.